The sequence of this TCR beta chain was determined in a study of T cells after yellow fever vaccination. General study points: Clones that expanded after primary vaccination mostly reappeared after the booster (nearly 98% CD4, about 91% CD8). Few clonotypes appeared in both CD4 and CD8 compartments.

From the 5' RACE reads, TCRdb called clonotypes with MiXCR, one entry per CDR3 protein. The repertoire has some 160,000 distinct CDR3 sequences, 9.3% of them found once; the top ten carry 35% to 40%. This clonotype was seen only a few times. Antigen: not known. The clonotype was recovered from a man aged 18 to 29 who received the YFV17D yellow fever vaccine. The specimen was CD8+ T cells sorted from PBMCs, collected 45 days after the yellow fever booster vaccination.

The CDR3 region is CASSQDSSYEQYF. Here the CDR3 DNA reads TGCGCCAGCAGCCAAGATAGTTCCTACGAGCAGTACTTC. The V gene is TRBV4-3, the J gene TRBJ2-7; D remains unclear. Germline assignment: CDR1 LGHNA and CDR2 YSLEER. V lost 0 bases to trimming and J lost 1 base, with 4 bases between them. The CDR3 is made up of 13 amino acids.